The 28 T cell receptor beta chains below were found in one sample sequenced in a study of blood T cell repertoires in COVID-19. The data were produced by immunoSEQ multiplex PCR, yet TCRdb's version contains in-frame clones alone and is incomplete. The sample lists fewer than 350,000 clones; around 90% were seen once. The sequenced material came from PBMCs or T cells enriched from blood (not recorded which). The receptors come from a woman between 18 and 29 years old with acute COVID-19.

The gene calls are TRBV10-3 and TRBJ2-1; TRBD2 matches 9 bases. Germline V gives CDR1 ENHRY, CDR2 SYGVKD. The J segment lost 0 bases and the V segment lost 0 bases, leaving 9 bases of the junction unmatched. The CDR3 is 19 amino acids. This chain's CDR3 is CAISESGREGPPSYNEQFF. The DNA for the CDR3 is TGTGCCATCAGTGAGTCGGGGCGGGAGGGCCCTCCCTCCTACAATGAGCAGTTCTTC.

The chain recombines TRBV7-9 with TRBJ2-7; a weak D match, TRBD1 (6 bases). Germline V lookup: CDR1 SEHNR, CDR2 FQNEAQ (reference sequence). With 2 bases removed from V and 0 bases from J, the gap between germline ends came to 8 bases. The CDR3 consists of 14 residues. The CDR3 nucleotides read TGTGCCAGCAGCTTAATACAGGGCTCCTACGAGCAGTACTTC. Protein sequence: CASSLIQGSYEQYF.

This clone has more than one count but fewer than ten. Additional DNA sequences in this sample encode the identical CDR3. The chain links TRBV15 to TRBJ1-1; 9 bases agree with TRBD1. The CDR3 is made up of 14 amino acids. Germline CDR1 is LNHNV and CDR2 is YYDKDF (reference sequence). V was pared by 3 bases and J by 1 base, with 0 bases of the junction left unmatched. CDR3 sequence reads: CATSRDRGNTEAFF. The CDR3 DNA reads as TGTGCCACCAGCAGGGACAGGGGGAACACTGAAGCTTTCTTT.

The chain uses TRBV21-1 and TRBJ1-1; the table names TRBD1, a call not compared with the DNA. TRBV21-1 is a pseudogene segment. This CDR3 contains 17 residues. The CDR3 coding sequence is TGTGCCAGCAGCATCGTCTTAGGACAGGGATCGGTCACTGAAGCTTTCTTT. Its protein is CASSIVLGQGSVTEAFF.

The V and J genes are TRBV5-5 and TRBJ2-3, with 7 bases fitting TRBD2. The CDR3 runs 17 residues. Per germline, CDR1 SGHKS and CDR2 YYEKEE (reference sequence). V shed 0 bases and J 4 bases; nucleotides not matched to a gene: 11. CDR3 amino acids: CASSLALLADGADTQYF. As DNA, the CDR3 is TGTGCCAGCAGCTTGGCCCTCCTAGCGGACGGGGCAGATACGCAGTATTTT.

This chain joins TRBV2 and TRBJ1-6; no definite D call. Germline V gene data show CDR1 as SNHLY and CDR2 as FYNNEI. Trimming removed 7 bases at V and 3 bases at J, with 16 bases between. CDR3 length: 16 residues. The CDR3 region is CASTERISGYNSPLHF. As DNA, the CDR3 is TGTGCCAGCACCGAGCGGATCAGTGGCTATAATTCACCCCTCCACTTT.

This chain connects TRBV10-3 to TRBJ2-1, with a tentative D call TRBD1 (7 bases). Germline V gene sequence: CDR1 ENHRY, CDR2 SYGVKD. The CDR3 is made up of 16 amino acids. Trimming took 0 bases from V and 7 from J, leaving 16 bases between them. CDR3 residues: CAISESEGQLLNEQFF. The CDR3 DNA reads TGTGCCATCAGTGAGTCGGAGGGACAGCTTCTAAATGAGCAGTTCTTC.

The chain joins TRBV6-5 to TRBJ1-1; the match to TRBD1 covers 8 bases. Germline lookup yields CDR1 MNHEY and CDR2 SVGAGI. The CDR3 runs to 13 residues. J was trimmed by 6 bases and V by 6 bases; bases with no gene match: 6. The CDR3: CASRRTGMPEAFF. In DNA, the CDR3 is TGTGCCAGCAGGCGGACAGGGATGCCTGAAGCTTTCTTT.

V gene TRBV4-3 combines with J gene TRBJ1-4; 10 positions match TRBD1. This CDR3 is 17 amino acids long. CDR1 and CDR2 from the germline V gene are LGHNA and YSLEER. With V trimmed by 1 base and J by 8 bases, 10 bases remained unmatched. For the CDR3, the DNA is TGCGCCAGCAGCCAAGGACAGGGGGCCCGCATGAAGGAAAAACTGTTTTTT. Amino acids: CASSQGQGARMKEKLFF.

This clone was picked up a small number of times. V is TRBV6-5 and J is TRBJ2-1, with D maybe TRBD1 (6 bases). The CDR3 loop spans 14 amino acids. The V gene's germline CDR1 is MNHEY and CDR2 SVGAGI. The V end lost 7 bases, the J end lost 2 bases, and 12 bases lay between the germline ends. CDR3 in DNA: TGTGCCAGCACCCGGGACAACACCTACAATGAGCAGTTCTTC. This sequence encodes CASTRDNTYNEQFF.

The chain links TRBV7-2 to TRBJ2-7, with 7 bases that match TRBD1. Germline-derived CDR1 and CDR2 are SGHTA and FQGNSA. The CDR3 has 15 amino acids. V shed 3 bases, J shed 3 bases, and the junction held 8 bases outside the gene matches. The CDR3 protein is CASSFASGGIYEQYF. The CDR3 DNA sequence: TGTGCCAGCAGCTTTGCGTCAGGGGGTATCTACGAGCAGTACTTC.

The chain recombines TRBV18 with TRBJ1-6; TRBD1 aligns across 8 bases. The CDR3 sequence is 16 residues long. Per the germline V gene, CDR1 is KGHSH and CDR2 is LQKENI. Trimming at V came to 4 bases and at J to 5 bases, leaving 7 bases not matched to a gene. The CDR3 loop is CASSQRTGRNNSPLHF. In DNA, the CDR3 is TGTGCCAGCTCACAACGGACAGGGCGAAATAATTCACCCCTCCACTTT.

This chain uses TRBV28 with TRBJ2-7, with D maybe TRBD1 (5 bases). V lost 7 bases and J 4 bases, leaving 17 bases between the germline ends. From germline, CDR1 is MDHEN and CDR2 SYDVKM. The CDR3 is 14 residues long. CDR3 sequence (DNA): TGTGCCAGCACCTCACCAGGGATTTCATACGAGCAGTACTTC. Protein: CASTSPGISYEQYF.

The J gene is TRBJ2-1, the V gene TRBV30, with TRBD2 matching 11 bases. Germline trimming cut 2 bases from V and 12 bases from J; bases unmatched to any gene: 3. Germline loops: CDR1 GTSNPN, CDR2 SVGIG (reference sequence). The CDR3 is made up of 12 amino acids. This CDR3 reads CAWSSTSGRQFF. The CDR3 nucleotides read TGTGCCTGGAGTTCTACTAGCGGGAGGCAGTTCTTC. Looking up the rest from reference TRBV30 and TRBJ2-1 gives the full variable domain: SQTIHQWPATLVQPVGSPLSLECTVEGTSNPNLYWYRQAAGRGLQLLFYSVGIGQISSEVPQNLSASRPQDRQFILSSKKLLLSDSGFYLCAWSSTSGRQFFGPGTRLTVL.

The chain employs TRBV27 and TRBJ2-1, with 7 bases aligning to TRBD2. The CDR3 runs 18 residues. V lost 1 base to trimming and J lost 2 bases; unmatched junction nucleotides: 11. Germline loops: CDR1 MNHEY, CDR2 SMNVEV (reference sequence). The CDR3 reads CASSLFSGGGSTYNEQFF. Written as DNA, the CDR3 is TGTGCCAGCAGTTTATTTTCGGGTGGCGGGAGCACCTACAATGAGCAGTTCTTC.

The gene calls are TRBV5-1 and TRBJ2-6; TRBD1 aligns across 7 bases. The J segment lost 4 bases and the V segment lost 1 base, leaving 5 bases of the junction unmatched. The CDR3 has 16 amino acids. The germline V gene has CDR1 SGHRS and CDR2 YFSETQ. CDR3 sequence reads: CASSLSGTAGANVLTF. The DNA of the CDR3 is TGCGCCAGCAGCTTGTCCGGGACAGCCGGGGCCAACGTCCTGACTTTC.

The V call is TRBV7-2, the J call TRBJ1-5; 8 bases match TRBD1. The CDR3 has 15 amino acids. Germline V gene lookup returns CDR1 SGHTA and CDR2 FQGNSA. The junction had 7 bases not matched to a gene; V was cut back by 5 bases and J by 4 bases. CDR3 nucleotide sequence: TGTGCCAGCAGCCCCAGGACAGGGATGAATCAGCCCCAGCATTTT. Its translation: CASSPRTGMNQPQHF.

CDR3 sequence (DNA): TGTGCCAGCAGACGACAGGGTGAGCAGTTCTTC. It codes for CASRRQGEQFF. The V call is TRBV6-5, the J call TRBJ2-1; 7 nucleotides line up with TRBD1. Unmatched junction bases numbered 2, after V lost 6 bases and J lost 9 bases. There are 11 residues in the CDR3. Looked up from germline, CDR1 is MNHEY and CDR2 is SVGAGI.

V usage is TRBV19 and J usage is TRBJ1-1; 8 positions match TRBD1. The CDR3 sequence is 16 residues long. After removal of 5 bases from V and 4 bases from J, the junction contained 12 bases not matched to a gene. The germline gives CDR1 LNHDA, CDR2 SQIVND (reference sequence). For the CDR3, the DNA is TGTGCCAGTAGTCACGGACAGGGACGGGTTCGCACTGAAGCTTTCTTT. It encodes CASSHGQGRVRTEAFF. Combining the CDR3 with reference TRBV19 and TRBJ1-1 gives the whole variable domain DGGITQSPKYLFRKEGQNVTLSCEQNLNHDAMYWYRQDPGQGLRLIYYSQIVNDFQKGDIAEGYSVSREKKESFPLTVTSAQKNPTAFYLCASSHGQGRVRTEAFFGQGTRLTVV.

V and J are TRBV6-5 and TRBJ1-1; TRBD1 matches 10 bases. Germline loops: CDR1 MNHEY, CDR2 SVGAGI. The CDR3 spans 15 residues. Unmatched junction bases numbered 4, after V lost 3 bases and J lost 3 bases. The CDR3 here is CASSYDRGPHTEAFF. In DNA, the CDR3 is TGTGCCAGCAGTTATGACAGGGGGCCTCACACTGAAGCTTTCTTT.

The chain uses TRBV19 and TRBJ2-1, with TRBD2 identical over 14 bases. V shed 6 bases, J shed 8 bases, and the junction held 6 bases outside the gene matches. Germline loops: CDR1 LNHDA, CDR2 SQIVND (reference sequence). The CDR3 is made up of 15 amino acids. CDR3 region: CASSSGTSGRDEQFF. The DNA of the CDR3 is TGTGCCAGTAGCTCCGGGACTAGCGGGAGAGATGAGCAGTTCTTC. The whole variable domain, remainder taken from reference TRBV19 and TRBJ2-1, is DGGITQSPKYLFRKEGQNVTLSCEQNLNHDAMYWYRQDPGQGLRLIYYSQIVNDFQKGDIAEGYSVSREKKESFPLTVTSAQKNPTAFYLCASSSGTSGRDEQFFGPGTRLTVL.

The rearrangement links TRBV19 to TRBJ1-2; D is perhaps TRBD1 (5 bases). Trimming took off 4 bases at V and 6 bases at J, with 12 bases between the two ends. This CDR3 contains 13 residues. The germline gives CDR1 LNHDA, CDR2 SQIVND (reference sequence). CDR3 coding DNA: TGTGCCAGTAGTACCCTCCAAGGGGATGGCTACACCTTC. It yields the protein CASSTLQGDGYTF.

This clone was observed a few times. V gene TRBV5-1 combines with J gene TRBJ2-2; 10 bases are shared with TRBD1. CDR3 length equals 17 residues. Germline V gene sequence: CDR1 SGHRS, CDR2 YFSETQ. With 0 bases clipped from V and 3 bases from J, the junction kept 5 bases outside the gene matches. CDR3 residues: CASSLDRQGAYTGELFF. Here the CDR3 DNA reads TGCGCCAGCAGCTTGGACCGACAGGGGGCTTACACCGGGGAGCTGTTTTTT.

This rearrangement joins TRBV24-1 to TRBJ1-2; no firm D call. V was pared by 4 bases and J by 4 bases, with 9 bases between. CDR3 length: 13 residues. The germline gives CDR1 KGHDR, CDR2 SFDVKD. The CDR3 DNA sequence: TGTGCCACCAGTGAGAGTTCCGGCTATGGCTACACCTTC. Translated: CATSESSGYGYTF.

The CDR3 spells CATSRDQGLGSGANVLTF. DNA for the CDR3: TGTGCCACCAGCAGAGATCAGGGATTAGGCTCTGGGGCCAACGTCCTGACTTTC. The V and J genes are TRBV15 and TRBJ2-6; D is perhaps TRBD1 (5 bases). V was clipped by 0 bases and J by 0 bases, with 12 bases between them. The CDR3 runs to 18 residues. Germline CDR1 is LNHNV and CDR2 is YYDKDF (reference sequence).

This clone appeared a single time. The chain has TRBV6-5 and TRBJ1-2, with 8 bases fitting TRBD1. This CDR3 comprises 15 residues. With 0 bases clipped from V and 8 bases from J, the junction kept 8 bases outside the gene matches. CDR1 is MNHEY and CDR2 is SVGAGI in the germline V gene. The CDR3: CASSYSRQGAGGYTF. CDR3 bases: TGTGCCAGCAGTTACTCACGGCAGGGGGCCGGAGGCTACACCTTC.

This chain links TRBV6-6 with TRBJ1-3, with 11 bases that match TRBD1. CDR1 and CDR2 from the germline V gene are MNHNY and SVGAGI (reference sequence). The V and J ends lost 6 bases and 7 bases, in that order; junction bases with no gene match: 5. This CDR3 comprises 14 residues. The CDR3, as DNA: TGTGCCAGCAGGATTGGGACAGGGGGGAACACCATATATTTT. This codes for CASRIGTGGNTIYF.

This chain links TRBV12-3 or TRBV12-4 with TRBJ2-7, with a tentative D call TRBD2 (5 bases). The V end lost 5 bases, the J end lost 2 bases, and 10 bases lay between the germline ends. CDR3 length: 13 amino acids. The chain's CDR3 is CASSHGLAYEQYF. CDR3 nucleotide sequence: TGTGCCAGCAGTCACGGACTGGCCTACGAGCAGTACTTC.